What follows are 9 T cell receptor beta chains derived from one specimen sequenced in a study of cytomegalovirus exposure and HLA in healthy donors. PCR was performed using 60 Vbeta and 13 Jbeta primers. The assay was immunoSEQ multiplex PCR, and TCRdb's table has in-frame clones only and misses some. Of some 150,000 clones listed, roughly 80% were seen once; the top ten hold roughly 4.7%. The sample taken for sequencing was PBMCs. These receptors all come from a male donor in good health and CMV-seronegative.

This clone was counted once. The V and J genes are TRBV18 and TRBJ1-1; TRBD1 might be the D (6 bases). The CDR3 is 14 amino acids. V lost 4 bases to trimming and J lost 0 bases, with 9 bases between them. The germline V gene encodes CDR1 KGHSH and CDR2 LQKENI. CDR3 sequence (DNA): TGTGCCAGCTCACAGGACAGACTGAACACTGAAGCTTTCTTT. It specifies CASSQDRLNTEAFF.

CDR3 protein: CASSRGQLYEQYF. CDR3 nucleotide sequence: TGTGCCAGTAGTAGGGGACAGCTCTACGAGCAGTACTTC. The J gene is TRBJ2-7, the V gene TRBV19; the match to TRBD1 covers 7 bases. CDR1 is LNHDA, CDR2 SQIVND, per germline (reference sequence). The CDR3 extends over 13 amino acids. Losses at the gene ends were 4 bases for V and 3 bases for J; bases not matched to a gene: 3.

The sample holds a few counts of this clone. The rearrangement links TRBV11-2 to TRBJ2-1; 7 bases are a match to TRBD2. The CDR3 has 15 amino acids. Germline CDR1 reads SGHAT; CDR2 reads FQNNGV. With 5 bases clipped from V and 4 bases from J, the junction kept 8 bases outside the gene matches. This CDR3 reads CASSDYGGTYNEQFF. CDR3 bases: TGTGCCAGCAGCGATTACGGGGGGACTTACAATGAGCAGTTCTTC.

The chain links TRBV9 to TRBJ1-3; no clear D. Trimming took 3 bases from V and 0 from J, leaving 10 bases between them. CDR1 and CDR2 (germline): SGDLS, YYNGEE. The CDR3 consists of 15 residues. The CDR3 coding sequence is TGTGCCAGCAGCGCCAGACCTAGCTCTGGAAACACCATATATTTT. This encodes CASSARPSSGNTIYF.

The J gene is TRBJ2-7, the V gene TRBV7-9; D is possibly TRBD1 (5 bases). Germline lookup yields CDR1 SEHNR and CDR2 FQNEAQ (reference sequence). The CDR3 covers 14 residues. V lost 5 bases to trimming and J lost 5 bases, with 16 bases between them. The CDR3 DNA reads TGTGCCAGCAGCCCCGATACAGGCCGTCACGAGCAGTACTTC. This translates into CASSPDTGRHEQYF.

This rearrangement joins TRBV7-9 to TRBJ2-3; 8 positions match TRBD1. CDR1 and CDR2 from the germline V gene are SEHNR and FQNEAQ (reference sequence). V dropped 5 bases and J dropped 4; count of bases not matched to a gene: 5. This CDR3 contains 14 residues. The CDR3 sequence is CASSPTGAADTQYF. The CDR3 coding sequence is TGTGCCAGCAGCCCGACAGGGGCGGCAGATACGCAGTATTTT.

This chain uses TRBV21-1 with TRBJ1-1; the table assigns TRBD1, which was not confirmed against the DNA. TRBV21-1 is classified as a pseudogene. This CDR3 spans 18 amino acids. CDR3 in amino acids: CASSADDRGPRRDTEAFF. CDR3 coding DNA: TGTGCCAGCAGCGCGGATGACAGGGGGCCCCGAAGGGACACTGAAGCTTTCTTT.

This chain joins TRBV30 and TRBJ1-3, with D perhaps matching TRBD1 (5 bases). The germline V gene has CDR1 GTSNPN and CDR2 SVGIG (reference sequence). V was clipped by 2 bases and J by 0 bases, with 8 bases between them. The CDR3 length is 14 residues. The CDR3 here is CAWSRRVSGNTIYF. CDR3 DNA: TGTGCCTGGAGTCGCAGGGTCTCTGGAAACACCATATATTTT.

This clone was seen once. V is TRBV29-1 and J is TRBJ1-1, with D hard to call. The V gene's germline CDR1 is SQVTM and CDR2 ANQGSEA. The CDR3 length is 11 residues. V lost 6 bases and J 1 base, leaving 6 bases between the germline ends. CDR3 DNA sequence: TGCAGCGTGACTTCGAACACTGAAGCTTTCTTT. Protein: CSVTSNTEAFF.